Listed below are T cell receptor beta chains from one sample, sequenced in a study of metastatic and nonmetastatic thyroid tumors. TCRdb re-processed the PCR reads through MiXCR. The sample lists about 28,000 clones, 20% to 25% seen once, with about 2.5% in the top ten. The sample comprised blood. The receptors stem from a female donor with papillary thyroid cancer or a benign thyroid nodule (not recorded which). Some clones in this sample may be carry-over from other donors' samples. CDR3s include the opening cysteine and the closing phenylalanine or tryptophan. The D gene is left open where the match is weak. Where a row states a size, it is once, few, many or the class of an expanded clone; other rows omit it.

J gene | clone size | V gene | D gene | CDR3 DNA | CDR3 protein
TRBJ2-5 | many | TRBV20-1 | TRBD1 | TGCAGTGTTCCAGGGGGCGAAGGCGAGACCCAGTACTTC | CSVPGGEGETQYF
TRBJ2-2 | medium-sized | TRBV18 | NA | TGTGCCAGCTCAGAGAGAGGCGGGAACACCGGGGAGCTGTTTTTT | CASSERGGNTGELFF
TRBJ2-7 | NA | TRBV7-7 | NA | TGTGCTAGCAGCTCGGGACTGGGCGGTGAGCAGTACTTC | CASSSGLGGEQYF
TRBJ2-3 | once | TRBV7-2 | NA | TGTGCCAGCAGCTCTGGGGTGGCAGATACGCAGTATTTT | CASSSGVADTQYF
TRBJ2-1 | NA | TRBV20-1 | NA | TGCAGTGCTGGGACCTTCGTCGGACCGATCGGGGGTGAGCAGTTCTTC | CSAGTFVGPIGGEQFF
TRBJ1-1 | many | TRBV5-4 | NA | TGTGCCAGCAGCTTGGGACAGATGAACACTGAAGCTTTCTTT | CASSLGQMNTEAFF
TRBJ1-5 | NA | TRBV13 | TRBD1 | TGTGCCAGCAGCTTTGGACAGGGAGCGAGTCAGCCCCAGCATTTT | CASSFGQGASQPQHF
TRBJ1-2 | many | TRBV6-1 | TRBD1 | TGTGCCAGCAGTACCGGGACAGACTTTAACTATGGCTACACCTTC | CASSTGTDFNYGYTF
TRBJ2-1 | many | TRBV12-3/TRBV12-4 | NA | TGTGCCAGCAGTTTAATCGGGGTAGATGAGCAGTTCTTC | CASSLIGVDEQFF
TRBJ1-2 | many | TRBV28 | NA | TGTGCCAGCAGCCTGACAGGCACACCGACCTCTATTGGCTACACCTTC | CASSLTGTPTSIGYTF
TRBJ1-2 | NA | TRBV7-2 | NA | TGTGCCAGCAGCTTAGCGTACAGGTGGCCCTATGGCTACACCTTC | CASSLAYRWPYGYTF
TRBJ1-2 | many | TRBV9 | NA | TGTGCCAGCAGCGTGCAGGGTGGCTATGGCTACACCTTC | CASSVQGGYGYTF
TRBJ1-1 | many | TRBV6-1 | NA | TGTGCCAGCAGGGACAGTTCTATCACTGAAGCTTTCTTT | CASRDSSITEAFF
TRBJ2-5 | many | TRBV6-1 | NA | TGTGCCAGCAGTGACCTGCCCGACACTCAAGAGACCCAGTACTTC | CASSDLPDTQETQYF
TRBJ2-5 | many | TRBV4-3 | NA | TGCGCCAGCAGCCAAGCTATCGGGGGTCACGAGACCCAGTACTTC | CASSQAIGGHETQYF
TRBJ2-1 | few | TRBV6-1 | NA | TGTGCCAGTAATACGATCGGGAATGAGCAGTTCTTC | CASNTIGNEQFF
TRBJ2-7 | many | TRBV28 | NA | TGTGCCAGCAGCAGATTGTTGGGGACCGAGCAGTACTTC | CASSRLLGTEQYF
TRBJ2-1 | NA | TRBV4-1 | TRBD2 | TGCGCCAGCAGCCACGATCCTCCTCTAGCGGGAGGCCCCCCCTCCTACAATGAGCAGTTCTTC | CASSHDPPLAGGPPSYNEQFF
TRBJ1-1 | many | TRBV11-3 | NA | TGTGCCAGCAGCTTAGGACTGAACACCAGGAGGGCTTTCTTT | CASSLGLNTRRAFF
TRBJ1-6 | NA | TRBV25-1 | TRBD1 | TGTGCCAGCATTGTATATGGACAGGGTCCCCTCCACTTT | CASIVYGQGPLHF
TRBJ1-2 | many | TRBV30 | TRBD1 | TGTGCCTGGAGTCCCGGGACAGGGAGGGCGTTTGGCTACACCTTC | CAWSPGTGRAFGYTF
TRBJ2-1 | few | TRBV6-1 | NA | TGTGCCAGCATCCCCACTCTCAGCTCCTACAATGAGCAGTTCTTC | CASIPTLSSYNEQFF
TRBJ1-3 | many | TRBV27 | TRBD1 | TGTGCCAGCAGTTTGACCGGGACAGGGGGCCTAGCCTCTGGAAACACCATATATTTT | CASSLTGTGGLASGNTIYF
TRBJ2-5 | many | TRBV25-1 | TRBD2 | TGTGCCAGCAGTGAATCCGGGACTAGCGGGAACGAGACCCAGTACTTC | CASSESGTSGNETQYF
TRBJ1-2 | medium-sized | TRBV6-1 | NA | TGTGCCAGCAGTTTCCAAATTGACATGAACTATGGCTACACCTTC | CASSFQIDMNYGYTF
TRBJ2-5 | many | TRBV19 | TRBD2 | TGTGCCAGTAGTGTTATTAGCGGGAGGGCCAGAGAGACCCAGTACTTC | CASSVISGRARETQYF
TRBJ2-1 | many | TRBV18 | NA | TGTGCCAGCTCACCTGGGGCCCGGGACGGATACAATGAGCAGTTCTTC | CASSPGARDGYNEQFF
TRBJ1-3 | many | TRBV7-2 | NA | TGTGCCAGCAGCTTATTTGGGTCTGGAAACACCATATATTTT | CASSLFGSGNTIYF
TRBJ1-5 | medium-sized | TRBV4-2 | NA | TGTGCCAGCAGCCAAGATGCGGGGAGCAATCAGCCCCAGCATTTT | CASSQDAGSNQPQHF
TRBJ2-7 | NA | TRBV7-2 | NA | TGTGCCAGCAGCCTAGGGGCCACGGGAGCAAGCTTC | CASSLGATGASF
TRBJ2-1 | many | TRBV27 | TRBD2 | TGTGCCAGCACGGTAGGGACTAGCGGGAGCAATGAGCAGTTCTTC | CASTVGTSGSNEQFF
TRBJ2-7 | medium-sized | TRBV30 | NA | TGTGCCTGGAGTCAGGGGGGCTACGAGCAGTACTTC | CAWSQGGYEQYF
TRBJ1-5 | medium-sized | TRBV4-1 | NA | TGCGCCAGCAGCCCAACGGGGGATCAGCCCCAGCATTTT | CASSPTGDQPQHF
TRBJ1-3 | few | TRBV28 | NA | TGTGCCATCAGTCCGGGGACCCCCACTGGAAACACCATATATTTT | CAISPGTPTGNTIYF
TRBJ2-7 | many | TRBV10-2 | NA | TGCGCCAGCAGTGAGCCGACTGAAACCTACGAGCAGTACTTC | CASSEPTETYEQYF
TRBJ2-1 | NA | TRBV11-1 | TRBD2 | TGTGCCAGCAGCTTTATGACTAGCGGGGCAGCATCCTACAATGAGCAGTTCTTC | CASSFMTSGAASYNEQFF
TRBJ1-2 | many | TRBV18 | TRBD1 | TGTGCCAGCTCACCACGGCAGGGGGAAATCTATGGCTACACCTTC | CASSPRQGEIYGYTF
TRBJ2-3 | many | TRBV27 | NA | TGTGCCAGCAGTTTAGAGTTCTCCGGTACAACGCAGTATTTT | CASSLEFSGTTQYF
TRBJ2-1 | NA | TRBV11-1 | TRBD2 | TGTGCCAGCAGCTTAGAGTATCTTCCATCTTCAACGGGAGGGCCGGGCTACAATGAGCAGTTCTTC | CASSLEYLPSSTGGPGYNEQFF
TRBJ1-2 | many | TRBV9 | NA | TGTGCCAGCAGCGTTTCCAGTACTAACTATGGCTACACCTTC | CASSVSSTNYGYTF
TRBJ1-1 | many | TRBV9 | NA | TGTGCCAGCAGCGGGGAAGTGAACACTGAAGCTTTCTTT | CASSGEVNTEAFF
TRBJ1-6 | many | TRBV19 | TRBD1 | TGTGCCAGTAGTAATCGTCAAGGGACAGGGCAGTCACCCCTCCACTTT | CASSNRQGTGQSPLHF
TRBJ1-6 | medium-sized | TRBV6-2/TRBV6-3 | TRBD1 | TGTGCCAGCAGTCAAACGGGACAGATTAATTCACCCCTCCACTTT | CASSQTGQINSPLHF
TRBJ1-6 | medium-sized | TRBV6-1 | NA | TGTGCCAGCAGTGAGGTTTCACCCCTCCACTTT | CASSEVSPLHF
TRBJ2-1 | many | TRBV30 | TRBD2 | TGTGCCTGGACCGGACTAGCGGGTCTCAATGAGCAGTTCTTC | CAWTGLAGLNEQFF
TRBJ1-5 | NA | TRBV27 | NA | TGTGCCAGCAGCCCTGGGGCCGTCTGGCAGCCCCAGCATTTT | CASSPGAVWQPQHF
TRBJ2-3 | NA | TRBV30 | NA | TGTGCCTGGAGTGCATCGGATCCGCAGGATTTT | CAWSASDPQDF
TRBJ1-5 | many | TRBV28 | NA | TGTGCCAGCAGTTTAGCTGGACAGAAAAATCAGCCCCAGCATTTT | CASSLAGQKNQPQHF